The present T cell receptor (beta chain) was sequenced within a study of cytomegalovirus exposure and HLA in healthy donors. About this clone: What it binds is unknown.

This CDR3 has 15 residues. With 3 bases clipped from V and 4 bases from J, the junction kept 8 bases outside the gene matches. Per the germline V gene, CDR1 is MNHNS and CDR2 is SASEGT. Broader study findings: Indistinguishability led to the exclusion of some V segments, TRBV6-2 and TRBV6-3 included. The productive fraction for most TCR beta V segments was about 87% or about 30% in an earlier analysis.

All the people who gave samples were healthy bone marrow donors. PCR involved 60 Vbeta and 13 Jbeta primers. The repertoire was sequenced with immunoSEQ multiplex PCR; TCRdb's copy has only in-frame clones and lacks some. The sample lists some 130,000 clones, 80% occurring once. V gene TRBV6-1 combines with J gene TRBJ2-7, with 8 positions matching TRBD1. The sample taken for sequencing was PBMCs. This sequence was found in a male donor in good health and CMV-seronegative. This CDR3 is CASSDPGQVIYEQYF. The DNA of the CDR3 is TGTGCCAGCAGTGATCCGGGACAGGTTATATACGAGCAGTACTTC.